This TCR beta chain was sequenced in a study of cytomegalovirus exposure and HLA in healthy donors. Measured with immunoSEQ multiplex PCR; TCRdb has only the in-frame clones, and not every one. The table includes approximately 180,000 clones, 86% detected once. Germline V gene data show CDR1 as SNHLY and CDR2 as FYNNEI. This CDR3 spans 14 amino acids. Between the trimmed V and J ends, which lost 0 bases and 6 bases, there was a span of 8 bases. The specimen sequenced was PBMCs. J is TRBJ2-2 and V is TRBV2; no definite D call. The sequence came from a man aged 18 to 35 in good health and CMV-seropositive. The CDR3 bases are TGTGCCAGCAGTGAAGCTTCCCCCGCCGGGGAGCTGTTTTTT. Protein: CASSEASPAGELFF.